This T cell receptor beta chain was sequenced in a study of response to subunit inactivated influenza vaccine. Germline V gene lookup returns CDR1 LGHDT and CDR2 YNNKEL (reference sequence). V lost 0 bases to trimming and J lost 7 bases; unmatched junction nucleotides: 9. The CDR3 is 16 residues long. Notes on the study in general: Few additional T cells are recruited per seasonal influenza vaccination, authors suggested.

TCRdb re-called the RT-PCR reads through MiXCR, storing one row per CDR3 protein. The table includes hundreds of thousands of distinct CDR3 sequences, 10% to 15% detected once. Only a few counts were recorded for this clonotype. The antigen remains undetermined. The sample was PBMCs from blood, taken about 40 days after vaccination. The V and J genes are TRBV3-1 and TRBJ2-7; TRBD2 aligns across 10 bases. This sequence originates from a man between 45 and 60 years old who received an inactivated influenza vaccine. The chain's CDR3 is CASSQDTSGRAGEQYF. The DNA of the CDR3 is TGTGCCAGCAGCCAAGATACGAGCGGGAGGGCCGGGGAGCAGTACTTC.